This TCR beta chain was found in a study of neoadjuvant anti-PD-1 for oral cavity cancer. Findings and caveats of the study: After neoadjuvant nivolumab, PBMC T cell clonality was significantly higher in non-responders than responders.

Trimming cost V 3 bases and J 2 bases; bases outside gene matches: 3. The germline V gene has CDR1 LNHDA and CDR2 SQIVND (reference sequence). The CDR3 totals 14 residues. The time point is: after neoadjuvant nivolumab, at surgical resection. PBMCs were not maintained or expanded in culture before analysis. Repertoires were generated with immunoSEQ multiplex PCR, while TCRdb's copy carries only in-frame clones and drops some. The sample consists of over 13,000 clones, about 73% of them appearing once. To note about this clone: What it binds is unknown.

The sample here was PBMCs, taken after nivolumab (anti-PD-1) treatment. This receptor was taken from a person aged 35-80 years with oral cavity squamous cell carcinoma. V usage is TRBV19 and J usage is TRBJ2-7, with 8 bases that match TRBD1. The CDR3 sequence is CASSIQGAPYEQYF. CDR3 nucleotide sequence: TGTGCCAGTAGTATCCAGGGGGCTCCCTACGAGCAGTACTTC.